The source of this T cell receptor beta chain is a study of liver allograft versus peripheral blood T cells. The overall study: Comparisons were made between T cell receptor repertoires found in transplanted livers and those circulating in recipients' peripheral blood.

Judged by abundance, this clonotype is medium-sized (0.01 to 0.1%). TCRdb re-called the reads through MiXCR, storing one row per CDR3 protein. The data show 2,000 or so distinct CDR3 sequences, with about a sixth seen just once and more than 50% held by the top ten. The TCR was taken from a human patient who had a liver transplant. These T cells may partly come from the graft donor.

CDR3 in amino acids: CASSSATGGEGSNTEAFF. The CDR3 DNA sequence: TGTGCCAGCAGTTCCGCGACAGGGGGCGAAGGGTCGAACACTGAAGCTTTCTTT. The V and J genes are TRBV6-6 and TRBJ1-1, with 10 bases matching TRBD1. The CDR3 is 18 amino acids. Trimming removed 4 bases from V and 1 base from J; junction bases left unmatched: 12. CDR1 is MNHNY, CDR2 SVGAGI, per germline (reference sequence).